Listed here are 22 T cell receptor beta chains from one sample, sequenced in a study of T-cell reconstitution after alpha-beta-depleted transplantation in children. Unique molecular identifiers were used to barcode this TCRbeta library. TCRdb analysed the PCR reads with MiXCR anew, one entry per CDR3 protein. This table has fewer than 350,000 distinct CDR3 sequences, about a tenth appearing once. This sample comprised PBMCs, obtained before TCRalphabeta/CD19-depleted stem cell transplant. These receptor sequences come from a boy under two years old with acute myeloid leukemia, due to receive a stem cell transplant.

This clonotype was counted many times. The CDR3 DNA follows: TGTGCCAGCAGTTCGCAGGGAACTTATAGCAATCAGCCCCAGCATTTT. Protein product: CASSSQGTYSNQPQHF. The chain carries TRBV28 and TRBJ1-5; tentative D call: TRBD1 (5 bases). CDR3 length: 16 amino acids. The V gene lost 4 bases and the J gene lost 0 bases, with 13 bases spanning the gap. Germline CDR1 MDHEN, CDR2 SYDVKM.

In its sample, this clonotype was seen many times. The rearrangement joins TRBV7-2 to TRBJ2-3; D is unresolved. V was clipped by 4 bases and J by 1 base, with 9 bases between them. CDR3 length: 14 residues. CDR1 SGHTA and CDR2 FQGNSA come from the germline V gene. CDR3 coding DNA: TGTGCCAGCAGCTCCCCGGCGGGCACAGATACGCAGTATTTT. Translating it yields CASSSPAGTDTQYF.

This clonotype appeared many times. The chain has TRBV7-3 and TRBJ2-1; maybe TRBD2 (6 bases). V was pared by 6 bases and J by 0 bases, with 12 bases between. The CDR3 runs 15 residues. The germline gives CDR1 SGHTA, CDR2 FQGTGA. The CDR3 coding sequence is TGTGCCAGCAGTTCTAGCGAGAGCTCCTACAATGAGCAGTTCTTC. Its protein product is CASSSSESSYNEQFF.

Only a few counts were recorded for this clonotype. This rearrangement joins TRBV18 to TRBJ2-7; D tentatively reads TRBD1 or TRBD2 (5 bases each). Germline V gene sequence: CDR1 KGHSH, CDR2 LQKENI. The length of the CDR3 is 13 residues. V lost 3 bases, J lost 6 bases, and 12 bases lay in between. The CDR3 sequence: CASSPGGWVEQYF. CDR3 sequence (DNA): TGTGCCAGCTCACCTGGGGGTTGGGTCGAGCAGTACTTC.

This clonotype was detected ten times or more. The CDR3 loop is CSVSLGTDTQYF. The CDR3 DNA is TGCAGCGTTTCTTTGGGCACAGATACGCAGTATTTT. The chain employs TRBV29-1 and TRBJ2-3; D ambiguous. Germline V gene data show CDR1 as SQVTM and CDR2 as ANQGSEA. V shed 5 bases and J shed 1 base, with 7 bases lying between them. The CDR3 runs 12 residues.

The gene calls are TRBV6-5 and TRBJ2-2; 9 nucleotides line up with TRBD2. The length of the CDR3 is 16 residues. The junction had 7 bases not matched to a gene; V was cut back by 4 bases and J by 4 bases. Germline V gene lookup returns CDR1 MNHEY and CDR2 SVGAGI. The CDR3 reads CASSSRLAGTTGELFF. The CDR3 DNA reads as TGTGCCAGCAGTTCCCGGCTAGCGGGGACCACCGGGGAGCTGTTTTTT.

As to this clonotype: Given a much more abundant clone one base away, this may be a read error. This chain uses TRBV3-1 with TRBJ2-7; TRBD2 matches 10 bases. Per germline, CDR1 LGHDT and CDR2 YNNKEL (reference sequence). The CDR3 sequence is 19 residues long. CDR3 DNA: TGTGCCACCAGCCAACAACTCATCTCTTGGACTAGCGGCTCCTACGAGCAGTACTTC. Translating gives CATSQQLISWTSGSYEQYF.

This clonotype was observed many times. The J gene is TRBJ1-2, the V gene TRBV7-9; the D gene is possibly TRBD1 (6 bases). Deletions cut 2 bases from V and 8 bases from J, with 9 bases between. CDR1 is SEHNR and CDR2 is FQNEAQ in the germline V gene (reference sequence). This CDR3 is built from 12 residues. The CDR3 DNA reads TGTGCCAGCAGCTTATCAGGGGACGGCTACACCTTC. Its translation is CASSLSGDGYTF.

This clonotype was seen ten or more times. This CDR3 reads CASSLDTNYGYTF. CDR3 DNA sequence: TGCGCCAGCAGCCTGGACACTAACTATGGCTACACCTTC. This chain uses TRBV5-1 with TRBJ1-2, with D perhaps TRBD1 (5 bases). CDR3 length: 13 amino acids. Germline V gene lookup returns CDR1 SGHRS and CDR2 YFSETQ. V was clipped by 4 bases and J by 0 bases, with 7 bases between them. Supplemented by reference TRBV5-1 and TRBJ1-2, the full variable domain reads KAGVTQTPRYLIKTRGQQVTLSCSPISGHRSVSWYQQTPGQGLQFLFEYFSETQRNKGNFPGRFSGRQFSNSRSEMNVSTLELGDSALYLCASSLDTNYGYTFGSGTRLTVV.

The chain links TRBV18 to TRBJ2-4; possible D gene TRBD1, 7 bases. The CDR3 has 16 residues. Looked up from germline, CDR1 is KGHSH and CDR2 is LQKENI. Trimming removed 0 bases from V and 2 bases from J, with 11 bases in between. The DNA of the CDR3 is TGTGCCAGCTCACCACCGGAGGGGGCGCCCAAAAACATTCAGTACTTC. Translation gives CASSPPEGAPKNIQYF.

Ten or more counts support this clonotype. The chain employs TRBV29-1 and TRBJ2-2; D tentatively reads TRBD1 or TRBD2 (5 bases each). V was shortened by 3 bases and J by 5 bases, with 13 bases between the two germline ends. CDR3 length equals 14 residues. The germline V gene has CDR1 SQVTM and CDR2 ANQGSEA. CDR3 coding DNA: TGCAGCGTTGAGGGGGTCACCGGGACCGGGGAGCTGTTTTTT. Amino acid sequence: CSVEGVTGTGELFF.

This clonotype was found many times. The chain employs TRBV24-1 and TRBJ2-7, with D maybe TRBD2 (7 bases). The CDR3 extends over 15 amino acids. Germline V gene sequence: CDR1 KGHDR, CDR2 SFDVKD. V dropped 2 bases and J dropped 6 bases, with 16 bases sitting between them. The CDR3 reads CATSDSRRGASEQYF. As DNA, the CDR3 is TGTGCCACCAGTGATTCCCGTCGGGGGGCGTCCGAGCAGTACTTC.

This clonotype was seen repeatedly, ten times or more. This chain uses TRBV11-3 with TRBJ2-5; 11 bases match TRBD1. Per germline, CDR1 SGHNT and CDR2 YENEEA. Germline trimming cut 7 bases from V and 3 bases from J; bases unmatched to any gene: 10. This CDR3 spans 16 amino acids. For the CDR3, the DNA is TGTGCCAGCAACTTGCCCCGGACAGGGGGCAAAGAGACCCAGTACTTC. Its translation: CASNLPRTGGKETQYF.

The chain carries TRBV29-1 and TRBJ2-3; D is uncertain. The germline V gene has CDR1 SQVTM and CDR2 ANQGSEA. V gave up 7 bases and J gave up 11 bases, with 16 bases separating them. The CDR3 extends over 11 amino acids. The DNA of the CDR3 is TGCAGCGAAATCGCTCTTTTCGGGCAGTATTTT. Protein product: CSEIALFGQYF.

This clonotype was observed at least ten times. CDR3 coding DNA: TGTGCCAGCAGCCCAGGACAGGGAGTAGGCTACACCTTC. Amino acids: CASSPGQGVGYTF. This chain links TRBV7-2 with TRBJ1-2, with 8 bases matching TRBD1. The J segment lost 8 bases and the V segment lost 5 bases, leaving 7 bases of the junction unmatched. The CDR3 is 13 residues long. Looked up from germline, CDR1 is SGHTA and CDR2 is FQGNSA.

At least ten counts were recorded for this clonotype. This chain joins TRBV2 and TRBJ2-1; 8 nucleotides line up with TRBD1. Looked up from germline, CDR1 is SNHLY and CDR2 is FYNNEI. This CDR3 is built from 14 residues. After removal of 6 bases from V and 1 base from J, the junction contained 2 bases not matched to a gene. The chain's CDR3 is CASRDRGSYNEQFF. DNA of the CDR3: TGTGCCAGCAGAGACAGGGGATCCTACAATGAGCAGTTCTTC.

Ten or more counts support this clonotype. The chain recombines TRBV5-1 with TRBJ1-1; D gene unclear. This CDR3 has 13 residues. Per the germline V gene, CDR1 is SGHRS and CDR2 is YFSETQ. V lost 0 bases and J lost 4, with 7 bases in between. The CDR3 DNA reads as TGCGCCAGCAGCTTGGCGGGGTCCACTGAAGCTTTCTTT. Translation gives CASSLAGSTEAFF.

The table lists this clonotype with many counts. V is TRBV7-3 and J is TRBJ2-1, with D possibly being TRBD1 (6 bases). The CDR3 is 15 residues long. The V and J ends lost 2 bases and 6 bases respectively, with 14 bases between them. Germline V gives CDR1 SGHTA, CDR2 FQGTGA. DNA for the CDR3: TGTGCCAGCAGCTTATTAGGGGGAGCCCCCAATGAGCAGTTCTTC. As protein: CASSLLGGAPNEQFF.

This clonotype has more than one count but fewer than ten. V usage is TRBV10-3 and J usage is TRBJ1-1; 8 bases are a match to TRBD1. Trimming cost V 6 bases and J 0 bases; bases outside gene matches: 12. This CDR3 is built from 17 residues. Germline V gives CDR1 ENHRY, CDR2 SYGVKD. The CDR3 DNA reads as TGTGCCATCAGCCGACAGGGGCGAACCCCCCTGAACACTGAAGCTTTCTTT. This gives the protein CAISRQGRTPLNTEAFF.

This clonotype was detected many times. This sequence joins TRBV11-3 and TRBJ2-3, with 9 bases identical to TRBD2. This CDR3 is built from 17 residues. V was pared by 2 bases and J by 0 bases, with 6 bases of the junction left unmatched. Looked up from germline, CDR1 is SGHNT and CDR2 is YENEEA. The CDR3 protein is CASSLRTSVASTDTQYF. The DNA for the CDR3 is TGTGCCAGCAGCTTACGGACTAGCGTCGCTAGCACAGATACGCAGTATTTT. The whole variable domain, filled in from reference TRBV11-3 and TRBJ2-3, reads EAGVVQSPRYKIIEKKQPVAFWCNPISGHNTLYWYLQNLGQGPELLIRYENEEAVDDSQLPKDRFSAERLKGVDSTLKIQPAELGDSAVYLCASSLRTSVASTDTQYFGPGTRLTVL.

This clonotype was observed at least ten times. The V gene is TRBV5-6, the J gene TRBJ2-1; no firm D call. Trimming stripped 0 bases from V and 8 bases from J, with 12 bases between. Germline V gene sequence: CDR1 SGHDT, CDR2 YYEEEE. The CDR3 has 14 amino acids. CDR3 DNA sequence: TGTGCCAGCAGCTTGGGATTCAGTCCGGATGAGCAGTTCTTC. Its translation: CASSLGFSPDEQFF.

At least ten counts were recorded for this clonotype. The chain links TRBV15 to TRBJ1-6, with a weak D call TRBD1 (6 bases). Trimming shortened V by 7 bases and J by 6 bases, and 19 bases separated the two germline ends. This CDR3 spans 16 amino acids. Germline V gives CDR1 LNHNV, CDR2 YYDKDF (reference sequence). The CDR3 nucleotides read TGTGCCACCACAATTCGGGGGCGGCGTCCTAATTCACCCCTCCACTTT. Its translation: CATTIRGRRPNSPLHF.